A selection of T cell receptor beta chains follows, all from one sample in a study of identical twins' blood T cells. TCRdb reprocessed the 5' RACE reads via MiXCR and lists one record per CDR3 protein. The repertoire holds hundreds of thousands of distinct CDR3 sequences, with roughly 31% as singletons. Sequenced input: PBMCs. The receptors derive from a woman between 18 and 55 years old in good health. The CDR3 runs from the conserved cysteine through the conserved F or W. A D gene is named only where the DNA matches it firmly. Size tells how often a clone was seen (once, few, many) or the class of an expanded clone, and some rows leave it out.

abundance,d_gene,j_gene,v_gene,CDR3nt,CDR3aa
-,-,TRBJ2-2,TRBV4-3,TGCGCCAGCAGCCAAGAGTGGACCGGGGGGCTGTTTTTT,CASSQEWTGGLFF
few,-,TRBJ2-1,TRBV6-5,TGTGCCAGCAGTTACTCCCCGAAATTCAATGAGCAGTTCTTC,CASSYSPKFNEQFF
few,TRBD2,TRBJ2-3,TRBV5-1,TGCGCCAGCAGTTTTGGACTAGCGGGCACAGATACGCAGTATTTT,CASSFGLAGTDTQYF
few,-,TRBJ2-1,TRBV29-1,TGCAGCGTCGCGGGACTTTTACCCGGGAATGAGCAGTTCTTC,CSVAGLLPGNEQFF
-,-,TRBJ2-7,TRBV19,TGTGCCAGTACTAAGGGAGCCTCCTACGAGCAGTACTTC,CASTKGASYEQYF
few,-,TRBJ1-1,TRBV9,TGTGCCAGCAGTAATTTTAACGGAGTGAACACTGAAGCTTTCTTT,CASSNFNGVNTEAFF
few,-,TRBJ1-1,TRBV3-1,TGTGCCAGCAGCCAAGAAGGACTGCCTGAAGCTTTCTTT,CASSQEGLPEAFF
few,-,TRBJ2-1,TRBV2,TGTGCCAGCAGAGCCGGGACGTACTACAATGAGCAGTTCTTC,CASRAGTYYNEQFF
-,-,TRBJ2-7,TRBV5-1,TGCGCCAGCAGCCGGACTGGTAGCGAGCAGTACTTC,CASSRTGSEQYF
few,-,TRBJ1-2,TRBV10-3,TGTGCCATCAGTGAGTCGTTCGAGATTTACTATGGCTACACCTTC,CAISESFEIYYGYTF
-,-,TRBJ2-1,TRBV9,TGTGCCAGCAGCGTAGGACCTAGAAATGAGCAGTTCTTC,CASSVGPRNEQFF
few,-,TRBJ1-2,TRBV29-1,TGCAGCGTTGAAGGGCCTAACTATGGCTACACCTTC,CSVEGPNYGYTF
few,-,TRBJ1-2,TRBV27,TGTGCCAGCTCTCCCCGGGACGGGTATGGCTACACCTTC,CASSPRDGYGYTF
-,-,TRBJ2-1,TRBV7-2,TGTGCCAGCGGGCTCGGACAGTACAATGAGCAGTTCTTC,CASGLGQYNEQFF
few,-,TRBJ2-7,TRBV4-1,TGCGCCAGCAGCCAAGTTCGCGCCGACTTCTCTAGCTCCTACGAGCAGTACTTC,CASSQVRADFSSSYEQYF
-,-,TRBJ2-1,TRBV6-2/TRBV6-3,TGTGCCAGCAGTTCCCCCCAGGGGGGGAAGAGGTCCAATGAGCAGTTCTTC,CASSSPQGGKRSNEQFF
-,-,TRBJ2-7,TRBV6-2/TRBV6-3,TGTGCCAGCAGTTACCGCTCCTACGGGCAGTACTTC,CASSYRSYGQYF
-,-,TRBJ2-7,TRBV11-2,TGTGCCATCGCTAGTAGGGGAACCTACGAGCAGTACTTC,CAIASRGTYEQYF
many,-,TRBJ2-1,TRBV20-1,TGCAGTGCTAGAAAGGGGGAGACTGAGCAGTTCTTC,CSARKGETEQFF
many,-,TRBJ1-3,TRBV12-3/TRBV12-4,TGTGCCAGCAGTTTTGGCGGAAACACCATATATTTT,CASSFGGNTIYF
-,TRBD1,TRBJ2-3,TRBV12-3/TRBV12-4,TGTGCCAGCAGTTACCGCAGGGGGTCCGGGACAGATACGCAGTATTTT,CASSYRRGSGTDTQYF
-,TRBD2,TRBJ2-7,TRBV6-2/TRBV6-3,TGTGCCAGCAGTTACGATCCTAGCGGGGGACACGAGCAGTACTTC,CASSYDPSGGHEQYF